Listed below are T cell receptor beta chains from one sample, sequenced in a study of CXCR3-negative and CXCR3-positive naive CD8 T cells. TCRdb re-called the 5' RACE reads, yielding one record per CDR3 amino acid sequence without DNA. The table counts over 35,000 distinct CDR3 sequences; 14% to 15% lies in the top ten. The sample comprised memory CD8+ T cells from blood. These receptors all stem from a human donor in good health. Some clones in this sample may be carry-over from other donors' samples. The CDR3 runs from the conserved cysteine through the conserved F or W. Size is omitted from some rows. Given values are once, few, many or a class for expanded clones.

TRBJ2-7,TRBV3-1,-,CASSSTSGRFSYEQYF
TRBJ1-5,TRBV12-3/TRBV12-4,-,CASSSGIGGSDQPQHF
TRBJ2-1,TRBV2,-,CASSEYLLNEQFF
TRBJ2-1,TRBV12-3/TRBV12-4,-,CASSFQMHEQFF
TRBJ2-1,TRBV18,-,CASSTRGNEQFF
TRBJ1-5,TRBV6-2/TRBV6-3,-,CASRVGQGVNQPQHF
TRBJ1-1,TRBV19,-,CASRTNTEAFF
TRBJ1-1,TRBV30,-,CAWSEMVNTEAFF
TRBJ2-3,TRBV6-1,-,CATDPPGDTDTQYF
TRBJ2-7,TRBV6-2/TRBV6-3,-,CATTLRVSSYEQYF
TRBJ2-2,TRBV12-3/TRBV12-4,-,CASSLGRVELFF
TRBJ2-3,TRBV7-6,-,CASSENGGTDTQYF
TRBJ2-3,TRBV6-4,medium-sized,CASSDSSGGATDTQYF
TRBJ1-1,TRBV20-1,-,CNVIVGNTEAFF
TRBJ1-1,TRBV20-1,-,CSARRRDTEAFF
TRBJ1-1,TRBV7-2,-,CASRVISRGWTEAFF
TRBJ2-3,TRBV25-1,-,CASSEFFTIRGKNPDTQYF
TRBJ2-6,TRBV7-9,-,CASSAPWANVLTF
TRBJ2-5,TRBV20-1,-,CSARGRGAETQYF
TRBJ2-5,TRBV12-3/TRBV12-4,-,CASSSLREGETQYF
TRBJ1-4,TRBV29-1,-,CSPPLVDREKSTNEKLFF
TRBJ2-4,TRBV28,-,CASSDLENIQYF
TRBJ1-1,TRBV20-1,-,CSAIFRQGMNTEAFF
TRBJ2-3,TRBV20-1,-,CSAILGLQTMDTQYF
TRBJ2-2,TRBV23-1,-,CATYPPGLLFRELFF
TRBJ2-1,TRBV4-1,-,CASSQVEHAQGNEQFF
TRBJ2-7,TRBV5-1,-,CASSLGGVRGSYEQYF
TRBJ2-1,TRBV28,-,CATRTSGAEQFF
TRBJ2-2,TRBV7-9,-,CASTFSGGELFF
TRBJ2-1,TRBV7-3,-,CASSSKTSGKFEQFF
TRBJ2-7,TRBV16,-,CASSQPSAGQNYEQYF
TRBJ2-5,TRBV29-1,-,CSVGLAAQETQYF
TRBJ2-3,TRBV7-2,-,CASSLVLSTDTQYF
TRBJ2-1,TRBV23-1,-,CASSRRDRGDNYNEQFF
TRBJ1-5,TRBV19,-,CASSIASDGFNQPQHF
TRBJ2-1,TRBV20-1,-,CSASRTSYNEQFF
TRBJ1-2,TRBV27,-,CASSIIGTGSGYTF
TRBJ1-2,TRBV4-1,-,CASSHRDIANYGYTF
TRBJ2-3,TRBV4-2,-,CASSQDKPIAGGGTDTQYF
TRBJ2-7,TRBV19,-,CASRPGTNYEQYF
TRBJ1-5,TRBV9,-,CASSVPTGSNSNQPKHF
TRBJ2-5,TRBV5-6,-,CASSRAGAGKETQYF
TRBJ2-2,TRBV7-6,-,CASSLALGTGELFF
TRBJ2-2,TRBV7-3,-,CASSFSEPPTGELFF
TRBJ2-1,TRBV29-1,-,CSVVKGRNEQFF
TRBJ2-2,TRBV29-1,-,CSVEVAGTGELFF
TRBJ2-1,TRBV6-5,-,CASSYPGGQYNEQFF
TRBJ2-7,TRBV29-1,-,CSVEEATGLAGIPSYEQYF
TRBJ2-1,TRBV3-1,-,CASSQEGVESYNEQFF
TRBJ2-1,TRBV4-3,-,CASSPSGENYNEQFF
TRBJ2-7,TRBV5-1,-,CASSFTGTALYEQYF